One sample yielded the 9 T cell receptor beta chains listed below, sequenced in a study of beta chain features in type 1 diabetes. These TCRs' antigens remain unknown. Study-wide results and limits: Shortening that was moderate but significant affected the TCRB CDR3s of Type 1 diabetes patients in all four CD4+ subsets.

What was sequenced were expressed TCRB transcripts, since all of the isolated RNA had been reverse transcribed. Profiling relied on immunoSEQ multiplex PCR, and the TCRdb table lists in-frame clones only, not all of them. The top ten hold around 1.8% of the sample, which has fewer than 45,000 clones, around 63% seen once. Material: Tregs from blood. Every receptor here comes from a man aged 25-45 years with type 1 diabetes. Some clones in this sample may be carry-over from other donors' samples.

This clone has just one count. The V call is TRBV5-1, the J call TRBJ2-4, with TRBD2 identical over 9 bases. Germline loops: CDR1 SGHRS, CDR2 YFSETQ. V lost 4 bases and J lost 9; bases outside the gene matches: 14. The CDR3 has 16 residues. The CDR3 DNA follows: TGCGCCAGCAGCCCGGGACTAGCCCCGCTCATAGGCATTCAGTACTTC. Amino acids: CASSPGLAPLIGIQYF.

This sequence joins TRBV5-6 and TRBJ2-1; 13 bases are a match to TRBD2. J gave up 2 bases and V 3 bases, and 8 bases lay outside the gene matches. This CDR3 spans 18 amino acids. Germline V gene lookup returns CDR1 SGHDT and CDR2 YYEEEE. CDR3 residues: CASSSRTSGGSTYNEQFF. CDR3 DNA sequence: TGTGCCAGCAGCTCTCGGACTAGCGGGGGCTCAACCTACAATGAGCAGTTCTTC.

This CDR3 reads CASRWGGNNNSPLHF. CDR3 nucleotide sequence: TGTGCCAGCAGGTGGGGAGGGAACAATAATTCACCCCTCCACTTT. The rearrangement uses TRBV28 and TRBJ1-6; unclear D gene. With 6 bases removed from V and 5 bases from J, the gap between germline ends came to 14 bases. The CDR3 extends over 15 amino acids. CDR1 and CDR2 (germline): MDHEN, SYDVKM.

Concerning this clone itself: Additional DNA sequences in this sample encode the identical CDR3. The V gene is TRBV18, the J gene TRBJ2-7; TRBD2 might be the D (5 bases). This CDR3 comprises 13 residues. Trimming removed 2 bases at V and 4 bases at J, with 9 bases between. Germline V lookup: CDR1 KGHSH, CDR2 LQKENI. The CDR3 DNA reads as TGTGCCAGCTCACCATCCGGCGGGTACGAGCAGTACTTC. Amino acids: CASSPSGGYEQYF.

The V gene is TRBV6-6, the J gene TRBJ2-3, with TRBD2 identical over 13 bases. Per the germline V gene, CDR1 is MNHNY and CDR2 is SVGAGI (reference sequence). V was pared by 8 bases and J by 2 bases, with 7 bases of the junction left unmatched. The CDR3 extends over 16 amino acids. CDR3: CASAGTSGVLTDTQYF. The CDR3 region has the DNA TGTGCCAGCGCGGGGACTAGCGGGGTGCTCACAGATACGCAGTATTTT.

The J gene is TRBJ1-1, the V gene TRBV30; D is perhaps TRBD1 (5 bases). Trimming took 7 bases from V and 9 from J, leaving 18 bases between them. The CDR3 contains 12 residues. Germline V gene lookup returns CDR1 GTSNPN and CDR2 SVGIG (reference sequence). The CDR3 DNA sequence: TGTGCCTCCCTCCCGCAGGGTGGTAAAGCTTTCTTT. Translating it yields CASLPQGGKAFF.

The CDR3 here is CASRSGTRELYQETQYF. The CDR3 nucleotides read TGTGCCAGCAGATCCGGGACACGAGAATTGTACCAAGAGACCCAGTACTTC. The J gene is TRBJ2-5, the V gene TRBV7-9, with D perhaps TRBD1 (6 bases). Trimming removed 6 bases from V and 0 bases from J, with 20 bases in between. The CDR3 runs 17 residues. Germline CDR1 and CDR2: SEHNR and FQNEAQ (reference sequence).

V usage is TRBV5-1 and J usage is TRBJ1-1; TRBD1 matches 8 bases. After removal of 0 bases from V and 5 bases from J, the junction contained 6 bases not matched to a gene. The CDR3 loop spans 15 amino acids. Germline values: CDR1 SGHRS, CDR2 YFSETQ. In nucleotides, the CDR3 is TGCGCCAGCAGCTTGGCCCGCAGGGGGCTTACTGAAGCTTTCTTT. This codes for CASSLARRGLTEAFF.

This clone occurred a few times. V and J are TRBV5-5 and TRBJ2-2; 7 bases fit TRBD2. The ends lost 4 bases at V and 0 bases at J; junction bases unmatched: 0. The CDR3 is made up of 14 amino acids. The germline CDR1 and CDR2 sequences are SGHKS and YYEKEE (reference sequence). CDR3 amino acids: CASSGLANTGELFF. The CDR3, as DNA: TGTGCCAGCAGCGGACTAGCGAACACCGGGGAGCTGTTTTTT.